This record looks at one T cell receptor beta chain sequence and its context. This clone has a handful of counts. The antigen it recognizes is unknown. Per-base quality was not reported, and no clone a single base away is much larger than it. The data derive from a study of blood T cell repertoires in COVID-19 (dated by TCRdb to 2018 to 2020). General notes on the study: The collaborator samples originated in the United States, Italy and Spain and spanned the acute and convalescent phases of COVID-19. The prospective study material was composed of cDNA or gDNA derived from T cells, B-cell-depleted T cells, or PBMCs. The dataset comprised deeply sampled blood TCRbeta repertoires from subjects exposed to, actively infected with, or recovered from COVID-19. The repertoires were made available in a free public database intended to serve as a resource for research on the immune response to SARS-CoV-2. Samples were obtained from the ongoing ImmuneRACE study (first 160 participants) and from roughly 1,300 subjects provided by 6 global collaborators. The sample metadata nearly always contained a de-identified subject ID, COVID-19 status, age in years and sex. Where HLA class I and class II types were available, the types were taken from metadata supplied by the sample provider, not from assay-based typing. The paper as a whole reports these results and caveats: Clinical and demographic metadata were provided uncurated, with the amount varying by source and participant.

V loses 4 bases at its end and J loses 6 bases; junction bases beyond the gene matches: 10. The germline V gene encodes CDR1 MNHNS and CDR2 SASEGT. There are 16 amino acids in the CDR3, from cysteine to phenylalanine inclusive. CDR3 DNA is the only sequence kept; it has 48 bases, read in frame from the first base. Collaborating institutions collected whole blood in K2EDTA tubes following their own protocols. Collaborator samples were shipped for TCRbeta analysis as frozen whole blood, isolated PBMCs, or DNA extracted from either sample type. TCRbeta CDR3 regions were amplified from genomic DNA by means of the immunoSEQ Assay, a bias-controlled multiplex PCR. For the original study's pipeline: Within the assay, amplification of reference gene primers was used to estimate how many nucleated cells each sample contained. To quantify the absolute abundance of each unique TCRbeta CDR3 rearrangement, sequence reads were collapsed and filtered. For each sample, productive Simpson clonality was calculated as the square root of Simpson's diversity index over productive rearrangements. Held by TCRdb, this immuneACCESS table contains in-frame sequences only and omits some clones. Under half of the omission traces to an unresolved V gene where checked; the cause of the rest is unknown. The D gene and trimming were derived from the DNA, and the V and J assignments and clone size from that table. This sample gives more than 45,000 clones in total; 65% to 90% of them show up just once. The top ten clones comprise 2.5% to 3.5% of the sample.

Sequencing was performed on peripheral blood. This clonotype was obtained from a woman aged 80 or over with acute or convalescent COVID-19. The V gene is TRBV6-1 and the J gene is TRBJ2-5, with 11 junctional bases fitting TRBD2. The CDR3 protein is CASSAGTSGSTKTQYF. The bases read TGTGCCAGCAGTGCAGGGACTAGCGGATCTACGAAGACCCAGTACTTC.